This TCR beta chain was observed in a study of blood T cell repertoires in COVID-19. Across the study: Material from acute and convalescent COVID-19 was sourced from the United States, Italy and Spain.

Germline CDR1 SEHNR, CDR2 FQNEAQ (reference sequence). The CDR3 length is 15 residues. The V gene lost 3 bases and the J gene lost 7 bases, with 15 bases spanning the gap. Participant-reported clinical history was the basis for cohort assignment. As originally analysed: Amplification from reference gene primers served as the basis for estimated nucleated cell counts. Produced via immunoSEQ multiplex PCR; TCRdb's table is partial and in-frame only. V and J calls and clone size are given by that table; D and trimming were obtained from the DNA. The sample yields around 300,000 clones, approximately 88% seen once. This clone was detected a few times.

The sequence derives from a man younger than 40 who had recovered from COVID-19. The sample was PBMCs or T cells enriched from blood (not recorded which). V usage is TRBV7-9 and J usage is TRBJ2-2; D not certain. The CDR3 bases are TGTGCCAGCAGCTTCTCCAGTGCCAGCGTCGGGGAGCTGTTTTTT. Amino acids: CASSFSSASVGELFF.